This T cell receptor (beta chain) was identified in a study of blood T cell repertoires in COVID-19. Study as a whole: Collection of acute and convalescent COVID-19 samples took place in the United States, Italy and Spain. From T cells, B-cell-depleted T cells, or PBMCs came the material, which was cDNA or gDNA.

In the original workflow: Nucleated cell counts were estimated from reference gene primer amplification. Here immunoSEQ multiplex PCR was the method, and the copy in TCRdb shows in-frame clones only, minus some. V and J calls plus clone size are reproduced from that table; the DNA served to infer D and trimming. The sample records over 200,000 clones, about 88% being singletons. V trimming: 0 bases; J trimming: 1 base; junction bases outside the gene matches: 6. Germline CDR1 LGHNA, CDR2 YNFKEQ. This CDR3 region has 18 residues. This sequence originates from a woman in her thirties or forties with acute or convalescent COVID-19. The chain uses TRBV4-2 and TRBJ2-1; 10 nucleotides match TRBD2. The specimen was peripheral blood. The CDR3 reads CASSQEELAGESYNEQFF. In DNA, the CDR3 is TGTGCCAGCAGCCAAGAGGAGCTAGCGGGGGAATCCTACAATGAGCAGTTCTTC.